The next 31 T cell receptor beta chains were all read from a single sample in a study of blood T cell repertoires in COVID-19. Profiling relied on immunoSEQ multiplex PCR, and the TCRdb table lists in-frame clones only, not all of them. This table holds 150,000 or so clones, 76% found once. Input material: peripheral blood. The receptors shown here come from a woman aged 80 or over with active or convalescent COVID-19.

V gene TRBV5-4 combines with J gene TRBJ2-7; the D gene is possibly TRBD2 (5 bases). Germline CDR1 reads SGHNT; CDR2 reads YYREEE (reference sequence). The CDR3 length is 13 residues. V lost 1 base to trimming and J lost 3 bases, with 8 bases between them. The CDR3 DNA follows: TGTGCCAGCAGCTTGTATGGAGGCTACGAGCAGTACTTC. As protein: CASSLYGGYEQYF.

The chain recombines TRBV5-4 with TRBJ2-7; 7 bases are a match to TRBD1. V lost 0 bases to trimming and J lost 3 bases; unmatched junction nucleotides: 3. This CDR3 is built from 14 residues. CDR1 and CDR2 from the germline V gene are SGHNT and YYREEE (reference sequence). The CDR3 DNA reads TGTGCCAGCAGCTTGGGGACAGGTTTCTACGAGCAGTACTTC. Protein: CASSLGTGFYEQYF.

The rearrangement links TRBV6-2 or TRBV6-3 to TRBJ2-5; 9 positions match TRBD1. Per germline, CDR1 MNHEY and CDR2 SVGEGT. This CDR3 contains 16 residues. Trimming at V came to 2 bases and at J to 4 bases, leaving 8 bases not matched to a gene. DNA of the CDR3: TGTGCCAGCAGTTACAAGACAGGGGGGATCTCAGAGACCCAGTACTTC. Protein: CASSYKTGGISETQYF.

V is TRBV5-1 and J is TRBJ2-1; maybe TRBD2 (6 bases). This CDR3 contains 12 residues. The V and J ends lost 4 bases and 8 bases respectively, with 10 bases between them. Per germline, CDR1 SGHRS and CDR2 YFSETQ. The CDR3 spells CASSQGLYEQFF. The CDR3 DNA reads TGCGCCAGCAGCCAAGGACTATATGAGCAGTTCTTC.

The genes are TRBV2 and TRBJ1-6; 7 positions match TRBD1. There are 15 residues in the CDR3. Per germline, CDR1 SNHLY and CDR2 FYNNEI. V was clipped by 6 bases and J by 5 bases; unmatched bases: 7. CDR3: CASREDRRDNSPLHF. The DNA for the CDR3 is TGTGCCAGCAGGGAGGACAGGAGGGATAATTCACCCCTCCACTTT.

This CDR3 is CASSTGAGTAPADQPQHF. The CDR3 coding sequence is TGTGCCAGCAGCACCGGAGCCGGGACAGCGCCTGCGGATCAGCCCCAGCATTTT. V and J are TRBV21-1 and TRBJ1-5; the D call in the table, TRBD1, was not verified against the DNA. TRBV21-1 counts as a pseudogene. This CDR3 region has 18 residues.

The chain joins TRBV19 to TRBJ1-1; D not resolved. This CDR3 is built from 14 residues. Trimming took off 7 bases at V and 1 base at J, with 13 bases between the two ends. Germline V lookup: CDR1 LNHDA, CDR2 SQIVND (reference sequence). CDR3 DNA sequence: TGTGCCAGTACCCCCCCAACTACGAACACTGAAGCTTTCTTT. Translation: CASTPPTTNTEAFF. The entire variable domain, with the rest obtained from reference TRBV19 and TRBJ1-1, is as follows: DGGITQSPKYLFRKEGQNVTLSCEQNLNHDAMYWYRQDPGQGLRLIYYSQIVNDFQKGDIAEGYSVSREKKESFPLTVTSAQKNPTAFYLCASTPPTTNTEAFFGQGTRLTVV.

The chain is built from TRBV10-3 and TRBJ1-5; perhaps TRBD1 as D (5 bases). Germline CDR1 is ENHRY and CDR2 is SYGVKD. V lost 4 bases and J 1 base, leaving 5 bases between the germline ends. The CDR3 covers 13 residues. CDR3 sequence reads: CAISGGSNQPQHF. As DNA, the CDR3 is TGTGCCATCAGTGGGGGCAGCAATCAGCCCCAGCATTTT.

The chain employs TRBV3-1 (or the pseudogene TRBV3-2) and TRBJ2-1; 7 nucleotides align to TRBD2. V lost 3 bases and J lost 2; bases outside the gene matches: 10. Germline CDR1 reads LGHDT; CDR2 reads YNNKEL (reference sequence). CDR3 length: 17 amino acids. CDR3 DNA: TGTGCCAGCAGCCATGATCGACTAGCTTCCCCCTACAATGAGCAGTTCTTC. Translated: CASSHDRLASPYNEQFF.

The V gene is TRBV28, the J gene TRBJ2-6; the match to TRBD1 covers 10 bases. J was trimmed by 0 bases and V by 3 bases; bases with no gene match: 8. There are 19 residues in the CDR3. The germline V gene has CDR1 MDHEN and CDR2 SYDVKM. In nucleotides, the CDR3 is TGTGCCAGCAGTTTCCCCGAAGGACAGGGGGACTCTGGGGCCAACGTCCTGACTTTC. Protein sequence: CASSFPEGQGDSGANVLTF. Supplemented by reference TRBV28 and TRBJ2-6, the full variable domain reads DVKVTQSSRYLVKRTGEKVFLECVQDMDHENMFWYRQDPGLGLRLIYFSYDVKMKEKGDIPEGYSVSREKKERFSLILESASTNQTSMYLCASSFPEGQGDSGANVLTFGAGSRLTVL.

This chain uses TRBV5-1 with TRBJ2-5; 7 positions agree with TRBD1. This CDR3 is built from 15 residues. Trimming cost V 7 bases and J 1 base; bases outside gene matches: 10. Germline lookup yields CDR1 SGHRS and CDR2 YFSETQ. The CDR3 protein is CASRYRGQPQETQYF. The CDR3 bases are TGCGCCAGCCGTTACAGGGGTCAACCCCAAGAGACCCAGTACTTC.

V usage is TRBV7-8 and J usage is TRBJ1-3, with D uncertain. Per the germline V gene, CDR1 is SGHVS and CDR2 is FQNEAQ. This CDR3 has 15 residues. With 5 bases removed from V and 0 bases from J, the gap between germline ends came to 11 bases. CDR3 nucleotide sequence: TGTGCCAGCAGCCGCTACAGCAGCTCTGGAAACACCATATATTTT. Its protein product is CASSRYSSSGNTIYF.

This clone has a handful of counts. CDR3 region: CASSSYSYEQYF. DNA of the CDR3: TGTGCCAGCAGCTCTTACTCCTACGAGCAGTACTTC. This chain connects TRBV5-8 to TRBJ2-7; D gene uncertain. Germline V CDR1 and CDR2: SGHTS, YDEGEE. Deletions cut 3 bases from V and 0 bases from J, with 4 bases between. The CDR3 runs to 12 residues.

CDR3 in DNA: TGTGCCAGCAGTGATAGCGGGGGGAATGAGCAGTTCTTC. This sequence encodes CASSDSGGNEQFF. The V call is TRBV6-6, the J call TRBJ2-1; 10 bases line up with TRBD2. From germline, CDR1 is MNHNY and CDR2 SVGAGI (reference sequence). The CDR3 length is 13 residues. J gave up 7 bases and V 5 bases, and 2 bases lay outside the gene matches.

This clone was found a few times. The V and J genes are TRBV21-1 and TRBJ1-4; TRBD1 is taken as the D call from the table, unchecked against the DNA. TRBV21-1 is described as a pseudogene. The CDR3 sequence is 16 residues long. The CDR3 spells CASTLGTDATNEKLFF. The CDR3 nucleotides read TGTGCCAGCACCCTGGGGACAGATGCAACTAATGAAAAACTGTTTTTT.

The chain links TRBV28 to TRBJ1-2, with 10 bases aligning to TRBD1. The CDR3 covers 15 residues. V trimming: 7 bases; J trimming: 8 bases; junction bases outside the gene matches: 13. Germline CDR1 and CDR2: MDHEN and SYDVKM. The CDR3, as DNA: TGTGCCAGCAAGCACGGGACAGGGGTTTCTGGAGGCTACACCTTC. Protein product: CASKHGTGVSGGYTF.

The V gene is TRBV5-4, the J gene TRBJ1-4, with D perhaps matching TRBD1 (6 bases). V was cut by 2 bases and J by 7 bases, with 12 bases left in between. The CDR3 contains 14 residues. Germline CDR1 reads SGHNT; CDR2 reads YYREEE (reference sequence). CDR3 protein: CASSFGGAAEKLFF. CDR3 in DNA: TGTGCCAGCAGCTTTGGGGGCGCCGCTGAAAAACTGTTTTTT. Looking up the rest from reference TRBV5-4 and TRBJ1-4 gives the full variable domain: ETGVTQSPTHLIKTRGQQVTLRCSSQSGHNTVSWYQQALGQGPQFIFQYYREEENGRGNFPPRFSGLQFPNYSSELNVNALELDDSALYLCASSFGGAAEKLFFGSGTQLSVL.

This clone was found once. The chain has TRBV2 and TRBJ1-5; tentative D call: TRBD1 (5 bases). CDR3 size: 13 residues. Germline assignment: CDR1 SNHLY and CDR2 FYNNEI. V shed 3 bases and J shed 6 bases, with 9 bases lying between them. The CDR3 sequence: CASSETAFQPQHF. CDR3 nucleotide sequence: TGTGCCAGCAGTGAGACAGCGTTTCAGCCCCAGCATTTT.

The V and J genes are TRBV4-1 and TRBJ1-5, with D possibly TRBD1 on 5 matching bases. Germline V gene sequence: CDR1 MGHRA, CDR2 YSYEKL. V was pared by 1 base and J by 5 bases, with 12 bases between. The CDR3 covers 15 residues. CDR3: CASSQVQAPDQPQHF. As DNA, the CDR3 is TGCGCCAGCAGCCAAGTACAGGCTCCTGATCAGCCCCAGCATTTT.

The V call is TRBV28, the J call TRBJ1-2; no firm D call. Trimming left V 5 bases short and J 3 bases short, with 10 bases between. In germline, CDR1 is MDHEN, CDR2 SYDVKM. CDR3 length equals 13 residues. CDR3 amino acids: CASSADFYYGYTF. DNA of the CDR3: TGTGCCAGCAGTGCGGACTTTTACTATGGCTACACCTTC.

The chain is built from TRBV5-4 and TRBJ2-6; D possibly corresponds to TRBD2 (6 bases). CDR3 length: 17 residues. V was shortened by 0 bases and J by 0 bases, with 10 bases between the two germline ends. The germline CDR1 and CDR2 sequences are SGHNT and YYREEE (reference sequence). In DNA, the CDR3 is TGTGCCAGCAGCTTGGCCGGGACTCGCTCTGGGGCCAACGTCCTGACTTTC. Its protein is CASSLAGTRSGANVLTF. Complete variable domain (other parts from reference TRBV5-4 and TRBJ2-6): ETGVTQSPTHLIKTRGQQVTLRCSSQSGHNTVSWYQQALGQGPQFIFQYYREEENGRGNFPPRFSGLQFPNYSSELNVNALELDDSALYLCASSLAGTRSGANVLTFGAGSRLTVL.

The chain couples TRBV27 to TRBJ1-1, with TRBD1 matching 9 bases. J was trimmed by 11 bases and V by 3 bases; bases with no gene match: 7. Germline V gives CDR1 MNHEY, CDR2 SMNVEV (reference sequence). The CDR3 spans 13 residues. CDR3 loop: CASSFGDRVSAFF. The CDR3 DNA sequence: TGTGCCAGCAGTTTTGGGGACAGGGTTTCGGCTTTCTTT.

The chain couples TRBV10-3 to TRBJ1-5; no clear D gene. V dropped 0 bases and J dropped 3 bases, with 6 bases sitting between them. This CDR3 has 14 amino acids. Germline CDR1 is ENHRY and CDR2 is SYGVKD. In DNA form, the CDR3 reads TGTGCCATCAGTGAGTCCACACCCAATCAGCCCCAGCATTTT. Its protein is CAISESTPNQPQHF.

The chain uses TRBV15 and TRBJ2-1; 13 nucleotides line up with TRBD2. The ends lost 2 bases at V and 10 bases at J; junction bases unmatched: 11. CDR1 and CDR2 from the germline V gene are LNHNV and YYDKDF (reference sequence). This CDR3 has 17 amino acids. In DNA, the CDR3 is TGTGCCACCAGCAGAACTCTCACTAGCGGGGGGGCCTACGAGCAGTTCTTC. Protein sequence: CATSRTLTSGGAYEQFF.

The genes are TRBV5-4 and TRBJ1-2, with D unclear. Trimming stripped 1 base from V and 3 bases from J, with 4 bases between. Per germline, CDR1 SGHNT and CDR2 YYREEE (reference sequence). The CDR3 totals 12 residues. The CDR3 loop is CASSLTDYGYTF. For the CDR3, the DNA is TGTGCCAGCAGCTTGACAGACTATGGCTACACCTTC.

This clone has only one observation. This sequence joins TRBV2 and TRBJ2-1; D is ambiguous. V was trimmed by 11 bases and J by 16 bases, leaving 30 bases between them. The CDR3 is 14 residues long. Germline lookup yields CDR1 SNHLY and CDR2 FYNNEI. The CDR3 coding sequence is TGTGCCTCCCAAACCGAACCCAGGTTACTGGATCAATTCTTC. Protein sequence: CASQTEPRLLDQFF.

The gene calls are TRBV7-3 and TRBJ2-3; possible D gene TRBD2, 6 bases. The CDR3 loop spans 13 amino acids. Germline V CDR1 and CDR2: SGHTA, FQGTGA. V was shortened by 5 bases and J by 1 base, with 7 bases between the two germline ends. The CDR3 DNA follows: TGTGCCAGCAGCCGCGGGGGCACAGATACGCAGTATTTT. Translated: CASSRGGTDTQYF.

The rearrangement uses TRBV19 and TRBJ1-5, with D uncertain. Trimming removed 2 bases at V and 2 bases at J, with 4 bases between. The CDR3 is 13 amino acids. Germline V lookup: CDR1 LNHDA, CDR2 SQIVND (reference sequence). This CDR3 is CASSITGNQPQHF. DNA for the CDR3: TGTGCCAGTAGTATAACAGGCAATCAGCCCCAGCATTTT. The full variable domain, rest sourced from reference TRBV19 and TRBJ1-5, is DGGITQSPKYLFRKEGQNVTLSCEQNLNHDAMYWYRQDPGQGLRLIYYSQIVNDFQKGDIAEGYSVSREKKESFPLTVTSAQKNPTAFYLCASSITGNQPQHFGDGTRLSIL.

This chain links TRBV5-1 with TRBJ1-4; tentatively, D is TRBD1 (5 bases). Trimming shortened V by 4 bases and J by 7 bases, and 17 bases separated the two germline ends. Germline V gene sequence: CDR1 SGHRS, CDR2 YFSETQ. The CDR3 totals 15 residues. Written as DNA, the CDR3 is TGCGCCAGCAGCCGTTGGGCCATGGGGGGTGAAAAACTGTTTTTT. Protein product: CASSRWAMGGEKLFF.

The chain recombines TRBV27 with TRBJ2-7, with D perhaps matching TRBD1 (6 bases). The germline V and J ends were trimmed by 4 bases and 7 bases, with 8 bases remaining between them. The germline CDR1 and CDR2 sequences are MNHEY and SMNVEV (reference sequence). CDR3 size: 11 residues. Here the CDR3 reads CASSWGLEQYF. In nucleotides, the CDR3 is TGTGCCAGCAGTTGGGGGCTTGAGCAGTACTTC.

The chain carries TRBV5-5 and TRBJ1-2; 9 bases align to TRBD1. The length of the CDR3 is 14 residues. Unmatched junction bases numbered 4, after V lost 0 bases and J lost 7 bases. Germline CDR1 and CDR2: SGHKS and YYEKEE (reference sequence). The CDR3 spells CASSLGTGVFGYTF. The CDR3 nucleotides are TGTGCCAGCAGCTTGGGGACAGGGGTTTTTGGCTACACCTTC.